This T cell receptor (beta chain) comes out of a study of CD8+ T cells in alopecia areata. Extracted RNA was reverse transcribed into cDNA, the sequencing template. TCRdb's table, derived via immunoSEQ multiplex PCR, lists solely in-frame clones and lacks some. Here the sample spans about 88,000 clones, 44% being singletons. Trimming shortened V by 0 bases and J by 4 bases, and 11 bases separated the two germline ends. Germline values: CDR1 GTSNPN, CDR2 SVGIG (reference sequence). The CDR3 is made up of 14 amino acids. The treatment was: oral pan-JAK inhibitor, 5-10 mg twice daily. The chain has TRBV30 and TRBJ2-3; weak D call: TRBD2 (6 bases). The clonotype comes from a human donor with alopecia areata. Sequencing used CD8+ T cells sorted from blood, obtained at week 24, from a patient treated with tofacitinib. The DNA of the CDR3 is TGTGCCTGGAGTGTTGCCGGGGGAGCAGATACGCAGTATTTT. It yields the protein CAWSVAGGADTQYF.